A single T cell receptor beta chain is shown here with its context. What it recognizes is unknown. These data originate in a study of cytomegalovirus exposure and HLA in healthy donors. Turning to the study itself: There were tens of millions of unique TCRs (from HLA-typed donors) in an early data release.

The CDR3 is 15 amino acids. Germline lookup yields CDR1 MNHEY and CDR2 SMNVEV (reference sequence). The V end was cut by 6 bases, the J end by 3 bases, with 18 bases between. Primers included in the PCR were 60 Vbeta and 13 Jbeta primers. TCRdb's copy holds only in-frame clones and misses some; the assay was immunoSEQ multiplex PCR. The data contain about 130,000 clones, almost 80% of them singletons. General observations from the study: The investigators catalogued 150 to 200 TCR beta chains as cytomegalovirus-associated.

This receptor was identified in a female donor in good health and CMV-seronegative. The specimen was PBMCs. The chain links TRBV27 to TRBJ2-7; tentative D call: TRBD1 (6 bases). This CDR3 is CASSWGYTGFYEQYF. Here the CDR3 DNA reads TGTGCCAGCAGCTGGGGTTATACAGGGTTCTACGAGCAGTACTTC.